This entry concerns a single T cell receptor (beta chain). The antigen is undetermined. The sample originates from a study of shared clonotypes between healthy human individuals. Looking at the study overall: The people who gave samples were a couple of women and a few men aged 18 to 49. Whole-study results and caveats: Tissues were not sampled, only blood, and their repertoires likely differ. Clonotypes shared by all four donors outscored non-shared clonotypes in generation probability.

Unmatched junction bases numbered 17, after V lost 2 bases and J lost 8 bases. The CDR3 loop spans 18 amino acids. Germline CDR1 SGHRS, CDR2 YFSETQ. The method was immunoSEQ multiplex PCR; TCRdb's version includes in-frame clones alone and lacks a portion of them. The table includes almost 750,000 clones, around 77% detected once. Material for sequencing was memory CD4+ T cells sorted from blood. Regarding subset: CD45RA-negative fraction. The clonotype originates from a woman between 25 and 40 years old in good health. V usage is TRBV5-1 and J usage is TRBJ2-1; 9 bases map to TRBD2. CDR3 residues: CASSLGRLAGSSGDEQFF. Here the CDR3 DNA reads TGCGCCAGCAGCTTAGGAAGGCTAGCGGGATCAAGTGGGGATGAGCAGTTCTTC.